These 21 T cell receptor beta chains came from one sample sequenced in a study of blood T cells in healthy people across ages. Then a second PCR, running about 7 to 11 cycles, was carried out with a sample-barcoded 5' primer and a J-beta primer mix. From the 5' RACE reads, TCRdb called clonotypes with MiXCR, one entry per CDR3 protein. The table lists 800,000 to 950,000 distinct CDR3 sequences, roughly 28% of them singletons. These data were likewise used in another study, on T cells of mothers and their children.

Sequencing used blood. Receptors were obtained from a middle-aged woman in good health.

This clonotype was seen a few times. A much larger clone lies one base from this, so it may be a read error. This chain links TRBV12-3 or TRBV12-4 with TRBJ2-1; D is uncertain. The CDR3 is 13 amino acids. Trimming removed 1 base at V and 13 bases at J, with 14 bases between. The CDR3 bases are TGTGCCAGCAGTTTAGTGGGCCAAGAGACCCAGTTCTTC. Its protein is CASSLVGQETQFF.

The V call is TRBV5-1, the J call TRBJ2-3; 9 bases line up with TRBD2. J was trimmed by 1 base and V by 4 bases; bases with no gene match: 4. The CDR3 contains 15 residues. Per the germline V gene, CDR1 is SGHRS and CDR2 is YFSETQ. This chain's CDR3 is CASSISGGGTDTQYF. The CDR3 nucleotides are TGCGCCAGCAGCATTAGCGGGGGTGGCACAGATACGCAGTATTTT. Supplemented by reference TRBV5-1 and TRBJ2-3, the full variable domain reads KAGVTQTPRYLIKTRGQQVTLSCSPISGHRSVSWYQQTPGQGLQFLFEYFSETQRNKGNFPGRFSGRQFSNSRSEMNVSTLELGDSALYLCASSISGGGTDTQYFGPGTRLTVL.

The rearrangement joins TRBV11-2 to TRBJ2-1, with 10 nucleotides matching TRBD2. The CDR3 has 18 amino acids. V lost 0 bases, J lost 0 bases, and 5 bases stayed unmatched. Germline V gene lookup returns CDR1 SGHAT and CDR2 FQNNGV. DNA for the CDR3: TGTGCCAGCAGCTTAGAACTAGCGGGGCGGAGCTCCTACAATGAGCAGTTCTTC. Its translation is CASSLELAGRSSYNEQFF.

This chain connects TRBV28 to TRBJ2-1, with a tentative D call TRBD1 (7 bases). The CDR3 spans 15 residues. The V end lost 4 bases, the J end lost 7 bases, and 17 bases lay between the germline ends. CDR1 and CDR2 from the germline V gene are MDHEN and SYDVKM. The CDR3 DNA reads as TGTGCCAGCAGTTCCTCCCGGACAGGAGGGAATGAGCAGTTCTTC. It translates to CASSSSRTGGNEQFF.

This chain joins TRBV9 and TRBJ1-2; 8 bases align to TRBD1. Trimming took 3 bases from V and 2 from J; bases not matched to a gene: 6. Germline V gene lookup returns CDR1 SGDLS and CDR2 YYNGEE. The CDR3 covers 15 residues. The CDR3: CASSGTGTSNYGYTF. The CDR3 bases are TGTGCCAGCAGCGGGACAGGGACGTCGAACTATGGCTACACCTTC.

The chain has TRBV7-8 and TRBJ2-3; no firm D call. Germline assignment: CDR1 SGHVS and CDR2 FQNEAQ. The CDR3 is 14 amino acids. Between the trimmed V and J ends, which lost 1 base and 4 bases, there was a span of 9 bases. The DNA for the CDR3 is TGTGCCAGCAGCTTAGTAGAATGGGCAGATACGCAGTATTTT. Protein sequence: CASSLVEWADTQYF.

The genes are TRBV5-1 and TRBJ2-1, with D possibly TRBD1 on 5 matching bases. The CDR3 is 15 amino acids. Between the trimmed V and J ends, which lost 6 bases and 1 base, there was a span of 14 bases. Germline V gene sequence: CDR1 SGHRS, CDR2 YFSETQ. This CDR3 is CASTIGRVSYNEQFF. The CDR3 bases are TGCGCCAGCACGATAGGCAGGGTGTCCTACAATGAGCAGTTCTTC.

This clonotype was counted only a few times. The gene calls are TRBV7-3 and TRBJ2-7; 7 nucleotides line up with TRBD1. V shed 4 bases and J 0 bases; nucleotides not matched to a gene: 6. Germline V CDR1 and CDR2: SGHTA, FQGTGA. The CDR3 sequence is 15 residues long. CDR3 DNA sequence: TGTGCCAGCAGCTGGGACAGCCCGAGCTCCTACGAGCAGTACTTC. It specifies CASSWDSPSSYEQYF.

The chain couples TRBV28 to TRBJ2-4, with D maybe TRBD2 (6 bases). The DNA end lines up better with TRBJ2-7; the J call may be wrong. The CDR3 consists of 15 residues. The germline V gene encodes CDR1 MDHEN and CDR2 SYDVKM. The CDR3 region has the DNA TGTGCCAGCAGTAAACCGGGACTCCTCCCCTACGAGCAGTACTTC. Protein: CASSKPGLLPYEQYF.

The chain joins TRBV7-2 to TRBJ1-1; 8 bases map to TRBD1. Germline CDR1 SGHTA, CDR2 FQGNSA. V gave up 1 base and J gave up 6 bases; unmatched junction bases: 4. This CDR3 contains 14 residues. The CDR3 loop reads CASSLGGQASEAFF. CDR3 in DNA: TGTGCCAGCAGCTTAGGGGGACAGGCCTCTGAAGCTTTCTTT.

This clonotype was counted a few times. One junction end does not reproduce the germline sequence, and a read error may be involved. J is TRBJ1-2 and V is TRBV9; TRBD1 matches at 7 bases. Per germline, CDR1 SGDLS and CDR2 YYNGEE. This CDR3 has 15 residues. CDR3 bases: TGTGCCGGCAGTAATCCGGGACAGCAACTTTATGGCTACACCTTC. Translated, it gives CAGSNPGQQLYGYTF.

V and J are TRBV5-1 and TRBJ2-5; possibly TRBD1 or TRBD2 for D (6 bases each). V shed 5 bases and J shed 6 bases, with 20 bases lying between them. From germline, CDR1 is SGHRS and CDR2 YFSETQ. CDR3 size: 15 residues. In nucleotides, the CDR3 is TGCGCCAGCAGTAGTTACTACAGGGAGGTAAAGACCCAGTACTTC. It is translated as CASSSYYREVKTQYF.

The chain links TRBV20-1 to TRBJ2-2; no clear D. In germline, CDR1 is DFQATT, CDR2 SNEGSKA (reference sequence). V was clipped by 5 bases and J by 0 bases, with 10 bases between them. The CDR3 loop spans 14 amino acids. CDR3 protein: CSAGDLTNTGELFF. CDR3 coding DNA: TGCAGTGCTGGGGATTTAACGAACACCGGGGAGCTGTTTTTT.

This clonotype was counted between two and nine times. The rearrangement joins TRBV28 to TRBJ2-3, with D perhaps assigned TRBD1 or TRBD2 (5 bases each). Germline assignment: CDR1 MDHEN and CDR2 SYDVKM. V was shortened by 4 bases and J by 1 base, with 18 bases between the two germline ends. This CDR3 has 17 residues. CDR3: CASSSPRSGDRTDTQYF. CDR3 DNA: TGTGCCAGCAGTTCCCCTCGCTCCGGGGACCGCACAGATACGCAGTATTTT.

The chain combines TRBV21-1 with TRBJ2-3. TRBV21-1 is listed as a pseudogene. This CDR3 contains 18 residues. The CDR3 here is CASSKENVARLAADTQYF. DNA for the CDR3: TGTGCCAGCAGCAAAGAGAATGTGGCGAGGCTAGCGGCAGATACGCAGTATTTT.

The J gene is TRBJ2-5, the V gene TRBV4-2; 7 positions agree with TRBD2. CDR3 length: 14 amino acids. V shed 1 base, J shed 5 bases, and the junction held 4 bases outside the gene matches. From germline, CDR1 is LGHNA and CDR2 YNFKEQ. CDR3 sequence: CASSQVTAGETQYF. CDR3 nucleotides: TGTGCCAGCAGCCAAGTAACAGCGGGGGAGACCCAGTACTTC.

V usage is TRBV12-3 or TRBV12-4 and J usage is TRBJ2-3; 16 bases match TRBD2. J was trimmed by 1 base and V by 5 bases; bases with no gene match: 9. The CDR3 runs to 19 residues. DNA for the CDR3: TGTGCCAGCAGTCAACCGGGACTAGCGGGGGGGCCTGGCACAGATACGCAGTATTTT. This gives the protein CASSQPGLAGGPGTDTQYF.

The chain couples TRBV7-2 to TRBJ2-3; 7 nucleotides align to TRBD2. Germline V gene sequence: CDR1 SGHTA, CDR2 FQGNSA. The CDR3 spans 15 residues. V gave up 2 bases and J gave up 3 bases; unmatched junction bases: 5. The CDR3 DNA follows: TGTGCCAGCAGCTTACGGTCTAGCGGAACAGATACGCAGTATTTT. It translates to CASSLRSSGTDTQYF.

V gene TRBV20-1 combines with J gene TRBJ2-1; 8 nucleotides match TRBD2. This CDR3 contains 14 residues. V shed 7 bases and J 7 bases; nucleotides not matched to a gene: 12. CDR1 is DFQATT, CDR2 SNEGSKA, per germline (reference sequence). CDR3 in amino acids: CSVGLAGITNEQFF. The DNA for the CDR3 is TGCAGTGTAGGCTTAGCGGGGATTACGAATGAGCAGTTCTTC.

This clonotype turned up a few times. The chain has TRBV5-1 and TRBJ1-1, with no clear D. The CDR3 contains 13 residues. Deletions cut 1 base from V and 6 bases from J, with 10 bases between. CDR1 is SGHRS, CDR2 YFSETQ, per germline. For the CDR3, the DNA is TGCGCCAGCAGCTTGTACCCTCAGGCTGAAGCTTTCTTT. Translated, it gives CASSLYPQAEAFF.

This clonotype was found many times. V and J are TRBV7-3 and TRBJ2-7, with 12 bases fitting TRBD2. V lost 1 base, J lost 0 bases, and 10 bases stayed unmatched. Germline V lookup: CDR1 SGHTA, CDR2 FQGTGA. The CDR3 length is 19 residues. DNA of the CDR3: TGTGCCAGCAGCTTAATAGGGGCTAGCGGGGGGGACCTCTCCTACGAGCAGTACTTC. Translated, it gives CASSLIGASGGDLSYEQYF.